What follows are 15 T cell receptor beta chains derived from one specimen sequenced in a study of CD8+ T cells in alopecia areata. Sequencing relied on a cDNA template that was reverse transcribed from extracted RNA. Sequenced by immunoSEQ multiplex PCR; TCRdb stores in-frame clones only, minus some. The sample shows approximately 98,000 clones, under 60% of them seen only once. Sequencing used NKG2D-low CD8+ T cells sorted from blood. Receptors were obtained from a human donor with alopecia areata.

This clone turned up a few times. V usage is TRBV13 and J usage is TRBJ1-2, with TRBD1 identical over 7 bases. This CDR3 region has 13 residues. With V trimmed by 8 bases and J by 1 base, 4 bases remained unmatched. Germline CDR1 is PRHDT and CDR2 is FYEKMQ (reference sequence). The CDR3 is CASQGQDNYGYTF. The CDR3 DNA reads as TGTGCCAGCCAAGGACAGGATAACTATGGCTACACCTTC.

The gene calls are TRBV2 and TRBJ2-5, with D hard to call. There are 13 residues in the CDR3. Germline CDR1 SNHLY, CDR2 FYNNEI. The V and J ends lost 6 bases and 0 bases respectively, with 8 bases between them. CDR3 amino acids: CASRSGYQETQYF. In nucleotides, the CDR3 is TGTGCCAGCAGGTCAGGTTACCAAGAGACCCAGTACTTC.

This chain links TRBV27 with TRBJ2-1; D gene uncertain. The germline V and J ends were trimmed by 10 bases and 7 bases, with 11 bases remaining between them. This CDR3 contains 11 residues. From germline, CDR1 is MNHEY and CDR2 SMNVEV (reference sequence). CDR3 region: CATLRRNEQFF. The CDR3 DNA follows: TGTGCCACCCTGAGACGGAATGAGCAGTTCTTC.

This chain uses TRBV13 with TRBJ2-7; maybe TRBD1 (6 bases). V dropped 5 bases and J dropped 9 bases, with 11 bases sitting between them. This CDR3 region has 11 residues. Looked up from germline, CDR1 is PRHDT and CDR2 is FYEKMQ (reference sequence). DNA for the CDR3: TGTGCCAGCAGCACAGGGTCGGGGCAGTACTTC. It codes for CASSTGSGQYF. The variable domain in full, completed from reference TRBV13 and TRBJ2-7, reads AAGVIQSPRHLIKEKRETATLKCYPIPRHDTVYWYQQGPGQDPQFLISFYEKMQSDKGSIPDRFSAQQFSDYHSELNMSSLELGDSALYFCASSTGSGQYFGPGTRLTVT.

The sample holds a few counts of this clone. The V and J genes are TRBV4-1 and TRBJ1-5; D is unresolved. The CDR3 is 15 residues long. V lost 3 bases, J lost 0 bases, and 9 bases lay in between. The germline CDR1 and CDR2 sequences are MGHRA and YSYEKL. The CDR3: CASSHPTVSNQPQHF. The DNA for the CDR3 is TGCGCCAGCAGCCACCCAACGGTTAGCAATCAGCCCCAGCATTTT.

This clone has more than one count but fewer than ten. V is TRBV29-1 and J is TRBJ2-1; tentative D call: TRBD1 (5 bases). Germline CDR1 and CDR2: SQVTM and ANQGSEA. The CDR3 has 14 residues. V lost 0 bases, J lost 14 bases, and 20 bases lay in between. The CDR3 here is CSVEDPRDGAGEFF. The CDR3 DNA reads TGCAGCGTTGAAGATCCCAGGGATGGAGCTGGGGAGTTCTTC.

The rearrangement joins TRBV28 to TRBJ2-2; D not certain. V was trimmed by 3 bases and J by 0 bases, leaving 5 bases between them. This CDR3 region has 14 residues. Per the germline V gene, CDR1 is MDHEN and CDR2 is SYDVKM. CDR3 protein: CASSLTSNTGELFF. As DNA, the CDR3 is TGTGCCAGCAGTTTGACATCGAACACCGGGGAGCTGTTTTTT.

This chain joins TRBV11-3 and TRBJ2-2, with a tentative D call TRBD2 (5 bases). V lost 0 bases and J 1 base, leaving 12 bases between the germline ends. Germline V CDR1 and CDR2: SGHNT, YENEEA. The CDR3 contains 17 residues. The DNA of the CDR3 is TGTGCCAGCAGCTTAGATTTCCCAGCGGTGAACACCGGGGAGCTGTTTTTT. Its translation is CASSLDFPAVNTGELFF.

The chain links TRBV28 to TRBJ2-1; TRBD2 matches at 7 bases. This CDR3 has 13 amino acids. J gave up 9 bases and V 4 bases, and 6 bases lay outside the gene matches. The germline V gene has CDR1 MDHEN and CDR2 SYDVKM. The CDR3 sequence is CASSSGTILEQFF. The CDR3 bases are TGTGCCAGCAGTTCCGGGACTATCCTTGAGCAGTTCTTC. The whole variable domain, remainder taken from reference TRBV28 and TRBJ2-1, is DVKVTQSSRYLVKRTGEKVFLECVQDMDHENMFWYRQDPGLGLRLIYFSYDVKMKEKGDIPEGYSVSREKKERFSLILESASTNQTSMYLCASSSGTILEQFFGPGTRLTVL.

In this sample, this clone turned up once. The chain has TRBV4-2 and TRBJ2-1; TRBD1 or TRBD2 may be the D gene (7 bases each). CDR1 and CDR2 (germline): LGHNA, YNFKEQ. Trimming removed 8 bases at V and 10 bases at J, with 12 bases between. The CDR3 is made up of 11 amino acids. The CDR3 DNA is TGTGCCAGCGCAGGGGGGGAGGAGCAGTTCTTC. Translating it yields CASAGGEEQFF.

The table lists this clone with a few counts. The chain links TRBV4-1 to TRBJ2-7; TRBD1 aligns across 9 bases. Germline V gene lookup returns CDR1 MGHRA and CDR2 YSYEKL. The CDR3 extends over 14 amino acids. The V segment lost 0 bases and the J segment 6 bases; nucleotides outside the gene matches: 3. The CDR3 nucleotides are TGCGCCAGCAGCCAAGAGAGACAGGGGGGCGAGCAGTACTTC. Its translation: CASSQERQGGEQYF.

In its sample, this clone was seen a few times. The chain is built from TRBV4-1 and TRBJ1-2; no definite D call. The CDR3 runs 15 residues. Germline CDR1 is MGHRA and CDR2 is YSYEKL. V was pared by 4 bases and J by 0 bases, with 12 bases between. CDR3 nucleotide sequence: TGCGCCAGCAGCCCCGTGACAAATCCTAACTATGGCTACACCTTC. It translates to CASSPVTNPNYGYTF.

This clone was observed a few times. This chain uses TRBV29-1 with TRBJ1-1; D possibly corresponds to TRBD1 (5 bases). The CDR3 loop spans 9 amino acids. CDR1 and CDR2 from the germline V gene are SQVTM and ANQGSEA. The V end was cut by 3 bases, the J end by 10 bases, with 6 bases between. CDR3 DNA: TGCAGCGTTGAGGGGGGAGCTTTCTTT. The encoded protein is CSVEGGAFF.

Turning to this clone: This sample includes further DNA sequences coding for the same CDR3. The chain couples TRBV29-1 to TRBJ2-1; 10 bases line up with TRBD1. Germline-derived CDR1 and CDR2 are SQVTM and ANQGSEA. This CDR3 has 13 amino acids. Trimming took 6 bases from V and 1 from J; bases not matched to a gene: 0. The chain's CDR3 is CSVGQGSYNEQFF. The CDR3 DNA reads TGCAGCGTGGGACAGGGGTCCTACAATGAGCAGTTCTTC.

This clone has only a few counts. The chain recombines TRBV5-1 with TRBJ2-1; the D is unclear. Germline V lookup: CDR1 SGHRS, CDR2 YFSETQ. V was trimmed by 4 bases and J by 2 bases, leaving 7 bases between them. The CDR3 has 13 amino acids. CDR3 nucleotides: TGCGCCAGCAGCACGAGGACCTACAATGAGCAGTTCTTC. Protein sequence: CASSTRTYNEQFF.